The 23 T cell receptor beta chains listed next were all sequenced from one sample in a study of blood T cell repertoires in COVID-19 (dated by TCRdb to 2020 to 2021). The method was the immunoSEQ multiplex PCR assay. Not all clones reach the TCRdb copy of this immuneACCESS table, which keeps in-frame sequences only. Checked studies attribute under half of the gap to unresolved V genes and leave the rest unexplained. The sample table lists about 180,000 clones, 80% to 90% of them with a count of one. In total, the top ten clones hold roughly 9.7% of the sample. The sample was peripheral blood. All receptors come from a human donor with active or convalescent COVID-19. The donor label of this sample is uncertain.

CDR3 residues: CASILAGYSYEQYF. CDR3 bases: TGTGCCAGCATCCTCGCGGGATACTCCTACGAGCAGTACTTC. V usage is TRBV5-6 and J usage is TRBJ2-7, with a possible D match to TRBD2 (6 bases). The CDR3 length is 14 residues. CDR1 is SGHDT, CDR2 YYEEEE, per germline. V was clipped by 6 bases and J by 0 bases, with 13 bases between them. The entire variable domain, with the rest obtained from reference TRBV5-6 and TRBJ2-7, is as follows: DAGVTQSPTHLIKTRGQQVTLRCSPKSGHDTVSWYQQALGQGPQFIFQYYEEEERQRGNFPDRFSGHQFPNYSSELNVNALLLGDSALYLCASILAGYSYEQYFGPGTRLTVT.

The CDR3 coding sequence is TGTGCCAGCAGTTACTCAAGGGGTAGGTCCGAGCAGTACTTC. Encoded protein: CASSYSRGRSEQYF. V and J are TRBV6-6 and TRBJ2-7, with D possibly TRBD1 on 5 matching bases. V was pared by 0 bases and J by 6 bases, with 12 bases between. The length of the CDR3 is 14 residues. Germline V CDR1 and CDR2: MNHNY, SVGAGI (reference sequence).

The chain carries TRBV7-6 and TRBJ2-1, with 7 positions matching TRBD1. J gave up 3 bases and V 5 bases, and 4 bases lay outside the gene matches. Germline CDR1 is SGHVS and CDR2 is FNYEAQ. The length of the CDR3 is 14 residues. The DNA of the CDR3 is TGTGCCAGCAGCCTACAGGGGTACTACAATGAGCAGTTCTTC. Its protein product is CASSLQGYYNEQFF.

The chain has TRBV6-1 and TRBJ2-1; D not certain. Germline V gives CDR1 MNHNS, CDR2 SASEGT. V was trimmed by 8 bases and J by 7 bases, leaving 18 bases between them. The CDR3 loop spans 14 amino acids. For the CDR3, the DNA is TGTGCCAGCCTTAAGCCCGACTCGCAAAATGAGCAGTTCTTC. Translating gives CASLKPDSQNEQFF.

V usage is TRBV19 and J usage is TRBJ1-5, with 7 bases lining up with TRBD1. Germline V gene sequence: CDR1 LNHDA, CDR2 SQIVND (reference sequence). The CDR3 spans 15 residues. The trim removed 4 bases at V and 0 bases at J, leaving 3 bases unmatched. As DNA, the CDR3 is TGTGCCAGTAGTAACGGACAGGTTAGCAATCAGCCCCAGCATTTT. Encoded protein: CASSNGQVSNQPQHF.

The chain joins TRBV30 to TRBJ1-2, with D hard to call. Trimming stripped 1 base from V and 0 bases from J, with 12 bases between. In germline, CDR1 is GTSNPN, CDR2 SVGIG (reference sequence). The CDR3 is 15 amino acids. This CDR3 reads CAWSASGRPNYGYTF. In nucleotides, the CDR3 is TGTGCCTGGAGTGCCTCTGGGAGACCTAACTATGGCTACACCTTC. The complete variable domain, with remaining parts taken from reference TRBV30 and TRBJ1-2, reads SQTIHQWPATLVQPVGSPLSLECTVEGTSNPNLYWYRQAAGRGLQLLFYSVGIGQISSEVPQNLSASRPQDRQFILSSKKLLLSDSGFYLCAWSASGRPNYGYTFGSGTRLTVV.

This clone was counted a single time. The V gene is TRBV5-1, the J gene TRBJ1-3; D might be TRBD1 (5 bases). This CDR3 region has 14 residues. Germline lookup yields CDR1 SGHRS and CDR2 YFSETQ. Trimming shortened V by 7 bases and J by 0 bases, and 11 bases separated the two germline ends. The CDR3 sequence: CASGQGHSGNTIYF. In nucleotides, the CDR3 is TGCGCCAGCGGTCAGGGTCACTCTGGAAACACCATATATTTT.

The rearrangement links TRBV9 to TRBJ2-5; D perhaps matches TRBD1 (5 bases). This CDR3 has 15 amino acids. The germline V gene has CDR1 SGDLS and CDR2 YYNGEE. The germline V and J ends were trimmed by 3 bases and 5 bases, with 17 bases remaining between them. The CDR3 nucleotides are TGTGCCAGCAGCGCGGATTACACAGGCGCCGAGACCCAGTACTTC. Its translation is CASSADYTGAETQYF. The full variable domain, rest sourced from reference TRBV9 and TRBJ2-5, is DSGVTQTPKHLITATGQRVTLRCSPRSGDLSVYWYQQSLDQGLQFLIQYYNGEERAKGNILERFSAQQFPDLHSELNLSSLELGDSALYFCASSADYTGAETQYFGPGTRLLVL.

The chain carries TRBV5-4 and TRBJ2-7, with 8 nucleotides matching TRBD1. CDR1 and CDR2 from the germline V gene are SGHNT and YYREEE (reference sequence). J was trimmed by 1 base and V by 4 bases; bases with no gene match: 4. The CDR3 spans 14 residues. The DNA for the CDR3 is TGTGCCAGCAGCGACCGACAGGGGTCCTACGAGCAGTACTTC. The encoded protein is CASSDRQGSYEQYF.

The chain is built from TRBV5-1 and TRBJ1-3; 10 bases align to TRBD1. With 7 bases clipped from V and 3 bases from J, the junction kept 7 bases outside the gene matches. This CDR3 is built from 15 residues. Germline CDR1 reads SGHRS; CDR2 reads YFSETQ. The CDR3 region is CASHGDRGGGNTIYF. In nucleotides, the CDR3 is TGCGCCAGCCATGGGGACAGGGGTGGTGGAAACACCATATATTTT.

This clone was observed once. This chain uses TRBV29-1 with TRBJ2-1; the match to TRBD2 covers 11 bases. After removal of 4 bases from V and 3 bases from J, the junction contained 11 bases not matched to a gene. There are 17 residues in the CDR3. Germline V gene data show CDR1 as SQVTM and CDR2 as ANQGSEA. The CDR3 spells CSVGGLAGGFGYNEQFF. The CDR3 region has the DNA TGCAGCGTTGGAGGTCTAGCGGGAGGATTTGGCTACAATGAGCAGTTCTTC.

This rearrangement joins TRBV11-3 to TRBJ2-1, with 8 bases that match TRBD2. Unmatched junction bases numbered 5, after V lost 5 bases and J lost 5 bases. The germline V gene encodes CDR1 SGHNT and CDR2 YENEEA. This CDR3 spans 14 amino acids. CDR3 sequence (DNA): TGTGCCAGCAGCCAAGCGGGAGCAGACAATGAGCAGTTCTTC. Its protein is CASSQAGADNEQFF.

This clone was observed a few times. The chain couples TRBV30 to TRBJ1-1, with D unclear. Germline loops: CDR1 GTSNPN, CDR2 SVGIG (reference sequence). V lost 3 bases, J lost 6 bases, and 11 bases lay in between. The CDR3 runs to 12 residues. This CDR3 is CAWRRAYPEAFF. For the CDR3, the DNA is TGTGCCTGGAGGAGGGCGTACCCTGAAGCTTTCTTT.

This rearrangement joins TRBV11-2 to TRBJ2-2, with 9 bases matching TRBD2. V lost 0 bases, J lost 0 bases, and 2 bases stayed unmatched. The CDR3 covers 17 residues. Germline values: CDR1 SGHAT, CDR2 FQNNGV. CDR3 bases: TGTGCCAGCAGCTTAGATAGACTAGCGGCGAACACCGGGGAGCTGTTTTTT. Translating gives CASSLDRLAANTGELFF.

CDR3 amino acids: CASSYEIVQGFNSGGTYEQYF. The CDR3 DNA reads as TGCGCCAGCAGCTACGAGATAGTACAGGGGTTTAATAGCGGAGGTACCTACGAGCAGTACTTC. The J gene is TRBJ2-7, the V gene TRBV4-1, with a weak D call TRBD1 (7 bases). CDR3 size: 21 residues. Deletions cut 5 bases from V and 2 bases from J, with 34 bases between. Germline CDR1 MGHRA, CDR2 YSYEKL.

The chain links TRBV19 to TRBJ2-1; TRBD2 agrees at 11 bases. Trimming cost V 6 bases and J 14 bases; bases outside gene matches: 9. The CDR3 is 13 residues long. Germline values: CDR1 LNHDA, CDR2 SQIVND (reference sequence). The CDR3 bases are TGTGCCAGTAGGGATAGCGGGAGGGACTTGAAGTTCTTC. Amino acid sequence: CASRDSGRDLKFF. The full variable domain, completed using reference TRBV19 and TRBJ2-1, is DGGITQSPKYLFRKEGQNVTLSCEQNLNHDAMYWYRQDPGQGLRLIYYSQIVNDFQKGDIAEGYSVSREKKESFPLTVTSAQKNPTAFYLCASRDSGRDLKFFGPGTRLTVL.

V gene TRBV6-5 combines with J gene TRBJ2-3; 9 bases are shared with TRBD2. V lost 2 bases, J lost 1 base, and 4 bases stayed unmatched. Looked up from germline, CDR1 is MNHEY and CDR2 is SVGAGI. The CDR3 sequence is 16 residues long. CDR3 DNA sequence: TGTGCCAGCAGTTACGGGACTAGCAGACGCACAGATACGCAGTATTTT. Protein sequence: CASSYGTSRRTDTQYF.

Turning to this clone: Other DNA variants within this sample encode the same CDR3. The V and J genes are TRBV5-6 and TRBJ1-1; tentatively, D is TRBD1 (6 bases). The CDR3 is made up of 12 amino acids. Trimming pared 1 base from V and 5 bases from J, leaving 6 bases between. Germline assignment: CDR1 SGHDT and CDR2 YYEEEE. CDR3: CASSLRGTEAFF. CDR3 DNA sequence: TGTGCCAGCAGCTTGAGGGGGACTGAAGCTTTCTTT.

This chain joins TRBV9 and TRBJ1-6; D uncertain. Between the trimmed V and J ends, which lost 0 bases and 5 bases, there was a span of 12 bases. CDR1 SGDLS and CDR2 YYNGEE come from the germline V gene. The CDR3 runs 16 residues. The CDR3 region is CASSVDVSIDNSPLHF. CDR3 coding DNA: TGTGCCAGCAGCGTAGATGTCTCTATAGATAATTCACCCCTCCACTTT.

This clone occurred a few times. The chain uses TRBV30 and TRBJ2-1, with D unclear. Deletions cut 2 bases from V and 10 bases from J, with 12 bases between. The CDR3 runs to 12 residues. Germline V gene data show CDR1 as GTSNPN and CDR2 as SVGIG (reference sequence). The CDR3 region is CAWSLSAREQFF. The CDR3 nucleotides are TGTGCCTGGAGTCTCAGCGCCCGGGAGCAGTTCTTC. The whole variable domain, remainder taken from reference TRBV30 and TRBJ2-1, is SQTIHQWPATLVQPVGSPLSLECTVEGTSNPNLYWYRQAAGRGLQLLFYSVGIGQISSEVPQNLSASRPQDRQFILSSKKLLLSDSGFYLCAWSLSAREQFFGPGTRLTVL.

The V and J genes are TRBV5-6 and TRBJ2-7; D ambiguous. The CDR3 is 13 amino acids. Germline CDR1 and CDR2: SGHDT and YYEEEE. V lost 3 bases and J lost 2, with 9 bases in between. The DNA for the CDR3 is TGTGCCAGCAGCTCGACGCGGACCTACGAGCAGTACTTC. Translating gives CASSSTRTYEQYF. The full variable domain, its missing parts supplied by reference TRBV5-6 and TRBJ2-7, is DAGVTQSPTHLIKTRGQQVTLRCSPKSGHDTVSWYQQALGQGPQFIFQYYEEEERQRGNFPDRFSGHQFPNYSSELNVNALLLGDSALYLCASSSTRTYEQYFGPGTRLTVT.

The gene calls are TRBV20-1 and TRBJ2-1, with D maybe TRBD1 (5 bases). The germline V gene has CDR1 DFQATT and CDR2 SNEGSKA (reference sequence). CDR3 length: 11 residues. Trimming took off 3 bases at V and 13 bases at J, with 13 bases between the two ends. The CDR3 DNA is TGCAGTGCTAGGGAAGGGGTAAAACAGTTCTTC. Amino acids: CSAREGVKQFF.

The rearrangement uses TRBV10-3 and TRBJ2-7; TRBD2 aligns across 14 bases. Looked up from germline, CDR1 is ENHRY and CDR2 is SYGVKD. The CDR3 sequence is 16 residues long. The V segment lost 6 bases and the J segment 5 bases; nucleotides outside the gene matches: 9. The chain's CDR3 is CAIRGTSGSPGHEQYF. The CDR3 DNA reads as TGTGCCATCAGAGGGACTAGCGGGAGCCCCGGGCACGAGCAGTACTTC.